This is a list of T cell receptor beta chains from one sample in a study of CD8+CD57+ T cells in acquired aplastic anemia. Via MiXCR, TCRdb re-called the reads, giving one row per CDR3 protein. This table has some 150,000 distinct CDR3 sequences, 65% to 75% appearing once. Sequencing was performed on sorted CD4+, CD8+, or CD8+CD57+ T cells (not recorded which) from PBMCs. These receptors were taken from a human donor with aplastic anemia. Each CDR3 is given with its conserved first and last residue. The order of the fields is clone size, V gene, J gene, D gene, CDR3 DNA, CDR3 protein. A D gene is named only where the DNA matches it firmly. The size of a clone is reported for some rows only, either as once, few or many, or as a class for expanded clones.

abundance: -; v_gene: TRBV5-8; j_gene: TRBJ2-7; d_gene: TRBD1; CDR3nt: TGTGCCAGCAGCATGGGGACAGGGGGGGGTGCTGGGCAGTACTTC; CDR3aa: CASSMGTGGGAGQYF
abundance: -; v_gene: TRBV9; j_gene: TRBJ2-2; d_gene: -; CDR3nt: TGTGCCAGCAGCCCTGACCCCAGGGTCAACACCGGGGAGCTGTTTTTT; CDR3aa: CASSPDPRVNTGELFF
abundance: -; v_gene: TRBV20-1; j_gene: TRBJ2-3; d_gene: TRBD2; CDR3nt: TGCAGTGCTAGAGATCGTAGACTAGCGGCAGATACGCAGTATTTT; CDR3aa: CSARDRRLAADTQYF
abundance: -; v_gene: TRBV29-1; j_gene: TRBJ1-5; d_gene: -; CDR3nt: TGCAGCGTTGGTTCGGGGAGGAATCAGCCCCAGCATTTT; CDR3aa: CSVGSGRNQPQHF
abundance: -; v_gene: TRBV20-1; j_gene: TRBJ2-5; d_gene: TRBD2; CDR3nt: TGCAGTGCTAGAGGAGGACTAGCGGGGGGGCGAACCCAGTACTTC; CDR3aa: CSARGGLAGGRTQYF
abundance: -; v_gene: TRBV20-1; j_gene: TRBJ2-5; d_gene: -; CDR3nt: TGCAGTGCTAGAATGTCCGGAGTGGAGACCCAGTACTTC; CDR3aa: CSARMSGVETQYF
abundance: -; v_gene: TRBV24-1; j_gene: TRBJ2-2; d_gene: TRBD2; CDR3nt: TGTGCCACGAAGACTAGCGGGGGTACCGGGGAGCTGTTTTTT; CDR3aa: CATKTSGGTGELFF
abundance: -; v_gene: TRBV5-5; j_gene: TRBJ2-5; d_gene: -; CDR3nt: TGTGCCAGCAGCTTCAGAACGAGTTTCCAGGGAGCCGGAGAGACCCAGTACTTC; CDR3aa: CASSFRTSFQGAGETQYF
abundance: -; v_gene: TRBV7-9; j_gene: TRBJ2-5; d_gene: TRBD1; CDR3nt: TGTGCCAGCAGCCAAAAGTCACAGGGGTGGGAGACCCAGTACTTC; CDR3aa: CASSQKSQGWETQYF
abundance: -; v_gene: TRBV2; j_gene: TRBJ2-2; d_gene: TRBD2; CDR3nt: TGTGCCAGCCAAGTGGGGAGGGGACTAGCGGGGGAGCTGTTTTTT; CDR3aa: CASQVGRGLAGELFF
abundance: -; v_gene: TRBV19; j_gene: TRBJ2-1; d_gene: TRBD2; CDR3nt: TGTGCCAGTACTAATTGGCTAGCGGGGCTAAGCTCTTACAATGAGCAGTTCTTC; CDR3aa: CASTNWLAGLSSYNEQFF
abundance: -; v_gene: TRBV20-1; j_gene: TRBJ1-1; d_gene: -; CDR3nt: TGCAGTGCTAGAGATCCCTCTTTTACACCAATCAACACTGAAGCTTTCTTT; CDR3aa: CSARDPSFTPINTEAFF
abundance: -; v_gene: TRBV7-2; j_gene: TRBJ2-7; d_gene: TRBD1; CDR3nt: TGTGCCAGCAGCTTAGCCCCAGGACAGGGTTTAGGAGGGCAGTACTTC; CDR3aa: CASSLAPGQGLGGQYF
abundance: -; v_gene: TRBV2; j_gene: TRBJ1-3; d_gene: -; CDR3nt: TGTGCCAGCAGTGAGTTCTTTACAGGGTCTGGAAACACCATATATTTT; CDR3aa: CASSEFFTGSGNTIYF
abundance: -; v_gene: TRBV7-3; j_gene: TRBJ2-2; d_gene: TRBD2; CDR3nt: TGTGCCAGCAGCAAATCAGGACTAGCGGGAGGCACCGGGGAGCTGTTTTTT; CDR3aa: CASSKSGLAGGTGELFF
abundance: few; v_gene: TRBV15; j_gene: TRBJ1-1; d_gene: TRBD1; CDR3nt: TGTGCCACCAGCAGAGAACAGGGGGCGAGGGGGACTGAAGCTTTCTTT; CDR3aa: CATSREQGARGTEAFF
abundance: -; v_gene: TRBV7-9; j_gene: TRBJ2-5; d_gene: -; CDR3nt: TGTGCCAGCAGCTTAGAGAGGGTGCCCGGGGGGCGCATCGCGTCTCAAGAGACCCAGTACTTC; CDR3aa: CASSLERVPGGRIASQETQYF
abundance: -; v_gene: TRBV24-1; j_gene: TRBJ2-3; d_gene: -; CDR3nt: TGTGCCACCAGTGATTCCAGGGTAGCAGATACGCAGTATTTT; CDR3aa: CATSDSRVADTQYF
abundance: -; v_gene: TRBV2; j_gene: TRBJ2-3; d_gene: -; CDR3nt: TGTGCCAGCAGCTCCGGTGTACCGACAGATACGCAGTATTTT; CDR3aa: CASSSGVPTDTQYF
abundance: -; v_gene: TRBV10-3; j_gene: TRBJ1-2; d_gene: -; CDR3nt: TGTGCCAGCAGCTTGGGACATTCTAACTATGGCTACACCTTC; CDR3aa: CASSLGHSNYGYTF
abundance: -; v_gene: TRBV9; j_gene: TRBJ2-7; d_gene: TRBD2; CDR3nt: TGTGCCAGCAGCGTAGGACTAGCGGTTTCTGCGGGGCAGTACTTC; CDR3aa: CASSVGLAVSAGQYF
abundance: few; v_gene: TRBV20-1; j_gene: TRBJ2-3; d_gene: TRBD2; CDR3nt: TGCAGTGCTAACTGGGGGGGTGATACGCAGTATTTT; CDR3aa: CSANWGGDTQYF
abundance: -; v_gene: TRBV5-1; j_gene: TRBJ2-2; d_gene: -; CDR3nt: TGCGCCAGCAGTCTTTCTACGAACACCGGGGAGCTGTTTTTT; CDR3aa: CASSLSTNTGELFF
abundance: once; v_gene: TRBV20-1; j_gene: TRBJ1-6; d_gene: -; CDR3nt: TGCAGTGCTCGCCTGGGGGAGATTACTTCACCCCTCCACTTT; CDR3aa: CSARLGEITSPLHF
abundance: -; v_gene: TRBV19; j_gene: TRBJ1-5; d_gene: TRBD1; CDR3nt: TGTGCCAGTAGTAAGCCCGGGACAGGGGTCCTAGGCAATCAGCCCCAGCATTTT; CDR3aa: CASSKPGTGVLGNQPQHF
abundance: -; v_gene: TRBV7-2; j_gene: TRBJ2-5; d_gene: -; CDR3nt: TGTGCCAGCAGCCCTCGGGGGGCTCCTCAACGGGGGACCCAGTACTTC; CDR3aa: CASSPRGAPQRGTQYF
abundance: -; v_gene: TRBV7-3; j_gene: TRBJ2-3; d_gene: TRBD1; CDR3nt: TGTGCCAGCAGCTTGGGGTGGGACAGGTACACAGATACGCAGTATTTT; CDR3aa: CASSLGWDRYTDTQYF
abundance: -; v_gene: TRBV15; j_gene: TRBJ2-2; d_gene: TRBD1; CDR3nt: TGTGCCACCAGCAGAGATCTCGGACAGGGGGCGAACACCGGGGAGCTGTTTTTT; CDR3aa: CATSRDLGQGANTGELFF